The sequence of this TCR beta chain was determined in a study of PD-L1 blockade in urothelial cancer. Across the study: A median blood sample held around 150,000 T cells and tens of thousands of unique TCRs.

The length of the CDR3 is 14 residues. Germline V gene data show CDR1 as LGHNA and CDR2 as YNFKEQ. V lost 2 bases and J 4 bases, leaving 10 bases between the germline ends. Patients suffered from locally advanced or metastatic urothelial carcinoma. In its sample, this clone was seen once. Its target is unknown. Method: immunoSEQ multiplex PCR; TCRdb's copy keeps in-frame clones and lacks some. The profile shows approximately 46,000 clones, 70% to 85% of them singletons. Whole-study results and caveats: Patients with durable benefit had greater blood expansion of tumor-associated TCR clones 3 weeks into treatment. Pretreatment TCR clonality in blood, when below the median, was predictive of better survival.

This TCR was sampled from a man in his 70s with urothelial cancer. Material: PBMCs, obtained around atezolizumab (anti-PD-L1) treatment. The gene calls are TRBV4-2 and TRBJ2-3; tentatively, D is TRBD2 (5 bases). Here the CDR3 DNA reads TGTGCCAGCAGCCAACCCTTAGCGTCAGATACGCAGTATTTT. As protein: CASSQPLASDTQYF.